This entry lists 24 T cell receptor beta chains sequenced from one sample in a study of control samples from healthy donors and cancer patients. TCRdb keeps only in-frame clones here, not all; method: immunoSEQ multiplex PCR. The data hold 90,000 to 150,000 clones, with more than 70% observed a single time. Sample: blood. The receptors derive from a man between 50 and 59 years old in good health.

This chain links TRBV20-1 with TRBJ2-5, with unresolved D. Germline CDR1 and CDR2: DFQATT and SNEGSKA (reference sequence). Trimming stripped 6 bases from V and 7 bases from J, with 12 bases between. The CDR3 spans 11 residues. CDR3: CSADRSGTQYF. CDR3 coding DNA: TGCAGTGCGGACCGCTCCGGGACCCAGTACTTC.

The chain links TRBV5-6 to TRBJ2-1; D not certain. V was trimmed by 1 base and J by 7 bases, leaving 9 bases between them. The germline V gene has CDR1 SGHDT and CDR2 YYEEEE. This CDR3 contains 13 residues. DNA of the CDR3: TGTGCCAGCAGCTTGCCCAGTAGGAATGAGCAGTTCTTC. This gives the protein CASSLPSRNEQFF. Complete variable domain (other parts from reference TRBV5-6 and TRBJ2-1): DAGVTQSPTHLIKTRGQQVTLRCSPKSGHDTVSWYQQALGQGPQFIFQYYEEEERQRGNFPDRFSGHQFPNYSSELNVNALLLGDSALYLCASSLPSRNEQFFGPGTRLTVL.

This rearrangement joins TRBV11-2 to TRBJ2-3; the match to TRBD1 covers 7 bases. CDR3 size: 14 residues. Germline values: CDR1 SGHAT, CDR2 FQNNGV. After removal of 7 bases from V and 4 bases from J, the junction contained 8 bases not matched to a gene. The CDR3 bases are TGTGCCAGCAAGCAGGGGGTCGGGCCAGATACGCAGTATTTT. Translated: CASKQGVGPDTQYF.

The V call is TRBV30, the J call TRBJ1-2, with D tentatively TRBD1 (6 bases). The CDR3 sequence is 12 residues long. Trimming cost V 2 bases and J 4 bases, with 8 bases left between them. Germline V gives CDR1 GTSNPN, CDR2 SVGIG (reference sequence). The CDR3 loop is CAWSRGSYGYTF. CDR3 in DNA: TGTGCCTGGAGTAGGGGGTCCTATGGCTACACCTTC.

The chain has TRBV5-6 and TRBJ1-2; D is undetermined. There are 14 residues in the CDR3. Germline CDR1 and CDR2: SGHDT and YYEEEE. V was trimmed by 1 base and J by 5 bases, leaving 12 bases between them. The CDR3 DNA follows: TGTGCCAGCAGCTTGTACCGGGGTCCTTATGGCTACACCTTC. Its protein is CASSLYRGPYGYTF.

For the CDR3, the DNA is TGTGCCAGCAGCCACCCCCTCGACAATGAGCAGTTCTTC. Translated: CASSHPLDNEQFF. The chain couples TRBV7-2 to TRBJ2-1; D is unclear. Trimming shortened V by 5 bases and J by 5 bases, and 10 bases separated the two germline ends. The germline gives CDR1 SGHTA, CDR2 FQGNSA. The CDR3 has 13 amino acids.

The rearrangement links TRBV9 to TRBJ2-1; possible D gene TRBD2, 5 bases. Trimming took off 2 bases at V and 2 bases at J, with 11 bases between the two ends. The length of the CDR3 is 15 residues. The germline V gene encodes CDR1 SGDLS and CDR2 YYNGEE. The CDR3 bases are TGTGCCAGCAGCGTTTCGGGGATCGCCTACAATGAGCAGTTCTTC. Translated, it gives CASSVSGIAYNEQFF.

The rearrangement uses TRBV4-1 and TRBJ1-2; 8 positions match TRBD1. The V segment lost 2 bases and the J segment 4 bases; nucleotides outside the gene matches: 6. The CDR3 consists of 15 residues. Looked up from germline, CDR1 is MGHRA and CDR2 is YSYEKL. The CDR3 bases are TGCGCCAGCAGCCAATGGAATGGACAGGGCTATGGCTACACCTTC. It specifies CASSQWNGQGYGYTF.

This chain joins TRBV6-2 or TRBV6-3 and TRBJ1-4; tentative D call: TRBD1 (5 bases). The CDR3 is 15 residues long. Germline CDR1 and CDR2: MNHEY and SVGEGT. V was cut by 2 bases and J by 7 bases, with 14 bases left in between. In nucleotides, the CDR3 is TGTGCCAGCAGTTACGGGGCCTCAGCGCTTGAAAAACTGTTTTTT. It is translated as CASSYGASALEKLFF.

The chain has TRBV4-3 and TRBJ2-3; D may be TRBD2 (8 bases). The CDR3 spans 19 residues. Germline-derived CDR1 and CDR2 are LGHNA and YSLEER. Between the trimmed V and J ends, which lost 0 bases and 2 bases, there was a span of 21 bases. CDR3 in DNA: TGCGCCAGCAGCCAAGAAAGGGGGCGGGGGGCCTACCTCACAGATACGCAGTATTTT. Protein sequence: CASSQERGRGAYLTDTQYF.

The chain links TRBV27 to TRBJ2-3; 8 bases fit TRBD1. The germline CDR1 and CDR2 sequences are MNHEY and SMNVEV (reference sequence). Trimming at V came to 5 bases and at J to 0 bases, leaving 4 bases not matched to a gene. The CDR3 covers 15 residues. The CDR3 region is CASSPGQGSTDTQYF. The CDR3 DNA reads TGTGCCAGCAGTCCCGGACAGGGCAGCACAGATACGCAGTATTTT.

The chain links TRBV21-1 to TRBJ1-5; no DNA check was done on the table's D call, TRBD1. TRBV21-1 is classified as a pseudogene. This CDR3 is built from 17 residues. CDR3 region: CARASRDRGYSNQPQHF. The CDR3 coding sequence is TGTGCCAGGGCTTCGAGGGACAGGGGATATAGCAATCAGCCCCAGCATTTT.

The chain is built from TRBV9 and TRBJ2-7; D is possibly TRBD1 (5 bases). Germline values: CDR1 SGDLS, CDR2 YYNGEE. Trimming removed 0 bases at V and 1 base at J, with 11 bases between. CDR3 size: 15 residues. The CDR3 loop reads CASSVGTPSSYEQYF. CDR3 nucleotide sequence: TGTGCCAGCAGCGTAGGGACACCTTCATCCTACGAGCAGTACTTC.

The gene calls are TRBV7-2 and TRBJ1-5; 7 nucleotides match TRBD1. There are 14 residues in the CDR3. Trimming at V came to 4 bases and at J to 7 bases, leaving 7 bases not matched to a gene. Germline assignment: CDR1 SGHTA and CDR2 FQGNSA. This chain's CDR3 is CASSYHRGLQPQHF. DNA for the CDR3: TGTGCCAGCAGCTATCACAGGGGTCTACAGCCCCAGCATTTT.

This clone was observed once. The genes are TRBV19 and TRBJ2-1; 10 bases agree with TRBD1. The germline V gene encodes CDR1 LNHDA and CDR2 SQIVND (reference sequence). V shed 3 bases and J 8 bases; nucleotides not matched to a gene: 7. This CDR3 spans 15 amino acids. CDR3 region: CASSILGQGVDEQFF. The CDR3 nucleotides are TGTGCCAGTAGTATTCTCGGACAGGGGGTGGATGAGCAGTTCTTC.

The genes are TRBV5-8 and TRBJ2-2, with D uncertain. CDR3 length equals 16 residues. Germline V gene data show CDR1 as SGHTS and CDR2 as YDEGEE. Trimming took off 0 bases at V and 1 base at J, with 10 bases between the two ends. The CDR3 here is CASSLAKWGNTGELFF. CDR3 nucleotides: TGTGCCAGCAGCTTGGCCAAATGGGGGAACACCGGGGAGCTGTTTTTT.

This clone was picked up a small number of times. J is TRBJ1-4 and V is TRBV25-1, with D possibly being TRBD1 (5 bases). The CDR3 loop spans 18 amino acids. CDR1 and CDR2 (germline): MGHDK, SYGVNS. V was cut by 5 bases and J by 0 bases, with 19 bases left in between. The CDR3 sequence is CASSPPAGGFATNEKLFF. The DNA of the CDR3 is TGTGCCAGCAGTCCCCCGGCGGGGGGGTTTGCAACTAATGAAAAACTGTTTTTT.

This clone showed up just once. The CDR3 DNA reads TGTGCCAGCAGCTTAGGTAGCAGGGGGCAAGATACGCAGTATTTT. This encodes CASSLGSRGQDTQYF. The gene calls are TRBV11-2 and TRBJ2-3; 8 nucleotides line up with TRBD1. This CDR3 has 15 residues. After removal of 1 base from V and 5 bases from J, the junction contained 5 bases not matched to a gene. Looked up from germline, CDR1 is SGHAT and CDR2 is FQNNGV.

The chain employs TRBV20-1 and TRBJ2-1; D is undetermined. Germline CDR1 DFQATT, CDR2 SNEGSKA (reference sequence). V lost 7 bases and J 7 bases, leaving 8 bases between the germline ends. The CDR3 contains 10 residues. The CDR3 DNA follows: TGCAGTGTAGCAAGGAATGAGCAGTTCTTC. Residues: CSVARNEQFF.

The rearrangement uses TRBV10-3 and TRBJ1-1; weak D call: TRBD1 (6 bases). This CDR3 has 15 amino acids. Germline CDR1 is ENHRY and CDR2 is SYGVKD. V was clipped by 0 bases and J by 1 base, with 9 bases between them. This chain's CDR3 is CAISESHRENTEAFF. The CDR3 DNA reads TGTGCCATCAGTGAGTCCCACAGGGAGAACACTGAAGCTTTCTTT.

The gene calls are TRBV4-3 and TRBJ1-5, with D possibly being TRBD1 (6 bases). This CDR3 contains 15 residues. CDR1 and CDR2 (germline): LGHNA, YSLEER. V shed 1 base and J shed 5 bases, with 12 bases lying between them. In DNA form, the CDR3 reads TGCGCCAGCAGCCAAGCAACAGGGAGTTATCAGCCCCAGCATTTT. The encoded protein is CASSQATGSYQPQHF.

This clone was seen a single time. J is TRBJ2-7 and V is TRBV11-2; no reliable D call. The CDR3 is made up of 12 amino acids. The V and J ends lost 1 base and 2 bases respectively, with 3 bases between them. The V gene's germline CDR1 is SGHAT and CDR2 FQNNGV. Here the CDR3 reads CASSLVPYEQYF. The CDR3 region has the DNA TGTGCCAGCAGCTTAGTCCCCTACGAGCAGTACTTC.

J is TRBJ1-3 and V is TRBV7-9; no clear D. This CDR3 contains 14 residues. Per germline, CDR1 SEHNR and CDR2 FQNEAQ (reference sequence). The V end lost 6 bases, the J end lost 0 bases, and 9 bases lay between the germline ends. The CDR3 DNA reads as TGTGCCAGCAGTACAGTCGGCTCTGGAAACACCATATATTTT. Its protein is CASSTVGSGNTIYF.

This rearrangement joins TRBV10-2 to TRBJ2-3; TRBD1 matches 9 bases. The CDR3 runs 15 residues. Germline values: CDR1 WSHSY, CDR2 SAAADI. V was clipped by 9 bases and J by 3 bases; unmatched bases: 10. CDR3 sequence (DNA): TGCGCCAGTATGTCCGGGACAGGGAATACAGATACGCAGTATTTT. Translating gives CASMSGTGNTDTQYF.